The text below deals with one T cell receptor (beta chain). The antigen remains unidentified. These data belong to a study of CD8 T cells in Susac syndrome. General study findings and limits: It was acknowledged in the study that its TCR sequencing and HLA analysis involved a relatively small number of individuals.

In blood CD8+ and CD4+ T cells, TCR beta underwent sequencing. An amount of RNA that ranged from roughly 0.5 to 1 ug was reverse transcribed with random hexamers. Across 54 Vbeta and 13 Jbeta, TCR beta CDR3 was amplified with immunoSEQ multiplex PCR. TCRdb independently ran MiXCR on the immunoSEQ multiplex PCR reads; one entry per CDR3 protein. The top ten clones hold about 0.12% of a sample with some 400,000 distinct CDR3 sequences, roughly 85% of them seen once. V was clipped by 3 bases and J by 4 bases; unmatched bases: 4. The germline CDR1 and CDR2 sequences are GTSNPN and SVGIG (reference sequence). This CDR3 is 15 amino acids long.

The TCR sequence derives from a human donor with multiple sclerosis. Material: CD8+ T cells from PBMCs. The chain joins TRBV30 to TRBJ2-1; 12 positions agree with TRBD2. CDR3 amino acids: CAWRGGLAGYNEQFF. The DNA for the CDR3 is TGTGCCTGGAGGGGGGGACTAGCGGGTTACAATGAGCAGTTCTTC.